This T cell receptor (beta chain) was sequenced in a study of blood T cell repertoires in COVID-19. Turning to the study itself: In each case, the material was cDNA or gDNA derived from T cells, B-cell-depleted T cells, or PBMCs.

Concerning this clone: Different DNA sequences within this sample yield the same CDR3.

The CDR3 is 12 amino acids. CDR1 is GTSNPN and CDR2 is SVGIG in the germline V gene (reference sequence). Trimming stripped 6 bases from V and 0 bases from J, with 8 bases between. In the original workflow: How many nucleated cells were present was estimated from reference gene primer amplification. Libraries were prepared by immunoSEQ multiplex PCR; TCRdb keeps only in-frame clonotypes and omits some of them. The V and J calls and the clone size are those of that table, but D and trimming were determined from the DNA. Of about 260,000 clones listed, 75% to 95% are singletons. Those who participated ranged in age from roughly 18 to 90 years and resided in around 22 US areas. Someone with COVID-19 had been met by exposed participants within 2 weeks before study entry.

The chain has TRBV30 and TRBJ1-1; D is perhaps TRBD1 (6 bases). The clonotype comes from a man aged 40-55 years who had been exposed to COVID-19. Material: PBMCs or T cells enriched from blood (not recorded which). The CDR3 coding sequence is TGTGCCTGCGACAGGTTGAACACTGAAGCTTTCTTT. It yields the protein CACDRLNTEAFF.